This T cell receptor beta chain is drawn from a study of prognosis after radiotherapy for stage I lung cancer. Study details: The tumor was squamous cell carcinoma for seven or eight patients; for twelve, it was adenocarcinoma.

Germline CDR1 is SGDLS and CDR2 is YYNGEE. This CDR3 contains 14 residues. Comments on this clonotype: The antigen is undetermined. This probably arose from a read error, given a far larger clone one base away.

Amplicons of TCR beta CDR3 were generated from genomic DNA by two-round multiplex PCR. Individual primers that were specific to each TRBV and TRBJ gene served in first-round PCR. TCRdb re-called the multiplex PCR reads with MiXCR, one entry per CDR3 protein. The repertoire has 20,000 to 30,000 distinct CDR3 sequences, about 40% of them found once; the top ten carry 20% to 25%. Findings and caveats of the study: Compared with a median of 10,088 beforehand, unique TCR clone counts dropped to about 7,000 after stereotactic body radiation therapy.

Sequenced here: PBMCs, sampled before or after stereotactic body radiation therapy (not recorded which). The source is a donor older than 45 with non-small cell lung cancer. V usage is TRBV9 and J usage is TRBJ1-5; D unclear. The CDR3 loop reads CVSSTGRSRQPQHF. The CDR3 DNA is TGTGTCAGCTCTACCGGGCGCTCAAGGCAGCCCCAGCATTTT.